The sequence of this T cell receptor beta chain was determined in a study of T-cell reconstitution after alpha-beta-depleted transplantation in children. The CDR3 is 17 amino acids. Germline assignment: CDR1 DFQATT and CDR2 SNEGSKA (reference sequence). This sample's TCRbeta library carried unique molecular identifier barcodes. TCRdb reanalysed the PCR reads using MiXCR and keeps one entry per CDR3 protein. This sample has approximately 240,000 distinct CDR3 sequences; approximately 9.7% occur once, and the top ten carry about 5.4%. Worth noting for this clonotype: A much larger clone differs from this one at a single base, so this may be a read error.

The material sequenced was PBMCs from the stem cell graft donor, taken from the stem cell graft. The chain is built from TRBV20-1 and TRBJ1-2; D might be TRBD1 (6 bases). The receptor's source is a human donor who donated a stem cell graft to a child with SCID. Written as DNA, the CDR3 is TGCTGTGCTAGAGATCCCAGATCGGGGGGGGCAAACTATGGCTACACCTTC. It translates to CCARDPRSGGANYGYTF.